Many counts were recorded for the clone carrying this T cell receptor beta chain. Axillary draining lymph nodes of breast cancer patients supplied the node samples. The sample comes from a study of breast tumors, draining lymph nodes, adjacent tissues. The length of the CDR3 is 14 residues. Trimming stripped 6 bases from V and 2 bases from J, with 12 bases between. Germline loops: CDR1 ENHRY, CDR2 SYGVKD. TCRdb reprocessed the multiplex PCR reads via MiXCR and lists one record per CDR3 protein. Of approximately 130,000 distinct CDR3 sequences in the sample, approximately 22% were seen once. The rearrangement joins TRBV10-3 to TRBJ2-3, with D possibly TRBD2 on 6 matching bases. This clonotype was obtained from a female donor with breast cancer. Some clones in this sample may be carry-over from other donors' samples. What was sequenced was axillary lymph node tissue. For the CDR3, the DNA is TGTGCCATCAGGGGACTGGGTTCCACAGATACGCAGTATTTT. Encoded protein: CAIRGLGSTDTQYF.